This T cell receptor (beta chain) was sequenced during a study of shared T cell receptors in the human thymus. Assay used: immunoSEQ multiplex PCR; TCRdb lists only in-frame clones, some missing. The sample consists of 450,000 to 650,000 clones, about 80% of them appearing once. The CDR3 is made up of 16 amino acids. The germline V gene has CDR1 SEHNR and CDR2 FQNEAQ (reference sequence). With 5 bases clipped from V and 2 bases from J, the junction kept 9 bases outside the gene matches. These data also featured in a second study, about human thymus T cells. That source reports: From resections taken during corrective heart surgery, the thymus tissue was obtained. Repertoires from thymus and blood appeared to show biased V and J gene usage. What related research reported was that thymic repertoires overlapped highly among unrelated individuals.

Sequenced material: thymocytes. The TCR was taken from a boy younger than two with a congenital heart defect. V usage is TRBV7-9 and J usage is TRBJ1-1, with TRBD1 matching 9 bases. The CDR3: CASSLRGQGLNTEAFF. CDR3 sequence (DNA): TGTGCCAGCAGCCTCCGAGGACAGGGGTTAAACACTGAAGCTTTCTTT.